Presented here are 2 T cell receptor beta chains from one specimen sequenced in a study of technical replicates of blood from a handful of donors. This table comes from immunoSEQ multiplex PCR, and its TCRdb copy is limited to in-frame clones, with some not included. Here the sample spans 65,000 to 75,000 clones, about 90% being singletons. Sequencing was carried out using PBMCs. The source of these receptors is a human donor in good health. Some clones in this sample may be carry-over from other donors' samples.

J is TRBJ2-2 and V is TRBV7-9, with 12 bases fitting TRBD1. V gave up 5 bases and J gave up 7 bases; unmatched junction bases: 11. This CDR3 contains 17 residues. Germline-derived CDR1 and CDR2 are SEHNR and FQNEAQ (reference sequence). The CDR3 region has the DNA TGTGCCAGCAGCCCCCAGGGCGGGACAGGGGGCCACGGGGAGCTGTTTTTT. It encodes CASSPQGGTGGHGELFF.

This rearrangement joins TRBV11-3 to TRBJ2-7; D may be TRBD2 (5 bases). The length of the CDR3 is 13 residues. V was clipped by 1 base and J by 6 bases, with 10 bases between them. The germline CDR1 and CDR2 sequences are SGHNT and YENEEA. The CDR3 bases are TGTGCCAGCAGCTTAGGGACGGCGGGCGAGCAGTACTTC. Protein: CASSLGTAGEQYF.